The 30 T cell receptor beta chains listed next were all sequenced from one sample in a study of shared clonotypes between healthy human individuals. TCRdb's copy holds only in-frame clones and misses some; the assay was immunoSEQ multiplex PCR. Of approximately 350,000 clones in the sample, 74% were seen once. Sequencing input: memory CD4+ T cells sorted from blood. Subset in this sample: CD45RA-negative fraction. The receptors originated from a man younger than 45 in good health.

The J gene is TRBJ2-3, the V gene TRBV6-5; 8 bases fit TRBD2. Germline-derived CDR1 and CDR2 are MNHEY and SVGAGI. CDR3 length: 15 residues. The V and J ends lost 6 bases and 4 bases, in that order; junction bases with no gene match: 9. Written as DNA, the CDR3 is TGTGCCAGCAGCCTGAGCGGGAGCTTCCCAGATACGCAGTATTTT. Its translation is CASSLSGSFPDTQYF.

Comment on this clone: One end of the junction varies from germline; a read error may be responsible. The rearrangement joins TRBV5-1 to TRBJ1-3; D is uncertain. The CDR3 covers 17 residues. Per germline, CDR1 SGHRS and CDR2 YFSETQ. The CDR3 loop is CVSSLGRLPESGNTIYF. The CDR3 region has the DNA TGCGTCAGCAGCTTGGGAAGACTCCCCGAGTCTGGAAACACCATATATTTT.

The chain has TRBV5-1 and TRBJ1-5; no clear D gene. CDR1 is SGHRS and CDR2 is YFSETQ in the germline V gene. Trimming removed 0 bases at V and 3 bases at J, with 13 bases between. CDR3 length: 16 amino acids. CDR3 nucleotides: TGCGCCAGCAGCTTGGGGCCAGAGCGAGACAATCAGCCCCAGCATTTT. This codes for CASSLGPERDNQPQHF.

The count of this clone is one. This sequence joins TRBV10-3 and TRBJ2-6; 7 bases fit TRBD1. Germline CDR1 ENHRY, CDR2 SYGVKD. The length of the CDR3 is 19 residues. Losses at the gene ends were 5 bases for V and 2 bases for J; bases not matched to a gene: 15. CDR3 in amino acids: CAISPRGSQFGPGANVLTF. CDR3 DNA: TGTGCCATCAGTCCCAGGGGGAGCCAGTTCGGCCCTGGGGCCAACGTCCTGACTTTC.

On this clone: The identical CDR3 is also encoded by other nucleotide sequences in the sample. V usage is TRBV9 and J usage is TRBJ1-5; TRBD1 might be the D (5 bases). This CDR3 comprises 15 residues. Germline lookup yields CDR1 SGDLS and CDR2 YYNGEE. The germline V and J ends were trimmed by 0 bases and 0 bases, with 7 bases remaining between them. Written as DNA, the CDR3 is TGTGCCAGCAGCGTAGGGGGGTATAGCAATCAGCCCCAGCATTTT. Translation: CASSVGGYSNQPQHF.

This clone occurred many times. The CDR3, as DNA: TGCGCCAGCAGTGACAGACGGCGGGCGACTGAAGCTTTCTTT. Amino acid sequence: CASSDRRRATEAFF. The chain has TRBV10-2 and TRBJ1-1; D is uncertain. With 3 bases removed from V and 5 bases from J, the gap between germline ends came to 13 bases. CDR1 WSHSY and CDR2 SAAADI come from the germline V gene. The CDR3 is made up of 14 amino acids.

The chain recombines TRBV29-1 with TRBJ2-3; D may be TRBD1 or TRBD2 (5 bases each). There are 13 residues in the CDR3. Germline V gives CDR1 SQVTM, CDR2 ANQGSEA. V lost 4 bases, J lost 1 base, and 9 bases lay in between. In DNA, the CDR3 is TGCAGCGTTGGAGGGACCCGCACAGATACGCAGTATTTT. Translated: CSVGGTRTDTQYF.

The chain joins TRBV27 to TRBJ2-7, with D possibly being TRBD1 (6 bases). This CDR3 contains 15 residues. Looked up from germline, CDR1 is MNHEY and CDR2 is SMNVEV (reference sequence). V lost 4 bases and J lost 3, with 16 bases in between. CDR3 bases: TGTGCCAGCAGTTCCACCCGCAACAGGGACTACGAGCAGTACTTC. Amino acid sequence: CASSSTRNRDYEQYF.

This clone was counted between two and nine times. The same CDR3 also results from other DNA sequences found in this sample. The V and J genes are TRBV7-2 and TRBJ2-7, with a weak D call TRBD1 (6 bases). Germline V lookup: CDR1 SGHTA, CDR2 FQGNSA. The ends were cut back, 5 bases at V and 3 bases at J, with 14 bases in the middle. CDR3 length: 14 amino acids. CDR3 amino acids: CASSLRDTFYEQYF. CDR3 sequence (DNA): TGTGCCAGCAGCCTTCGGGACACTTTCTACGAGCAGTACTTC.

Concerning this clone itself: Its ends do not fully match the called genes, so a read error is possible. The gene calls are TRBV10-3 and TRBJ2-3; 8 positions match TRBD1. Germline V gene lookup returns CDR1 ENHRY and CDR2 SYGVKD. The CDR3 is 15 amino acids. The CDR3: CAISGQGALTDTQYF. CDR3 coding DNA: TGTGCCATAAGTGGGCAGGGGGCGTTAACAGATACGCAGTATTTT.

The chain recombines TRBV2 with TRBJ2-2; 13 bases are shared with TRBD2. J gave up 3 bases and V 5 bases, and 9 bases lay outside the gene matches. Germline V CDR1 and CDR2: SNHLY, FYNNEI. This CDR3 has 18 residues. In nucleotides, the CDR3 is TGTGCCAGCAGTAACCCGGGACTAGCGGGACGGGACACCGGGGAGCTGTTTTTT. It is translated as CASSNPGLAGRDTGELFF.

The chain recombines TRBV11-2 with TRBJ2-1; 9 bases agree with TRBD1. In germline, CDR1 is SGHAT, CDR2 FQNNGV. The CDR3 runs 11 residues. After removal of 10 bases from V and 7 bases from J, the junction contained 2 bases not matched to a gene. CDR3 sequence reads: CATGQGNEQFF. The DNA for the CDR3 is TGTGCCACAGGACAGGGGAATGAGCAGTTCTTC. Full variable domain (remainder filled in from reference TRBV11-2 and TRBJ2-1): EAGVAQSPRYKIIEKRQSVAFWCNPISGHATLYWYQQILGQGPKLLIQFQNNGVVDDSQLPKDRFSAERLKGVDSTLKIQPAKLEDSAVYLCATGQGNEQFFGPGTRLTVL.

Concerning this clone: One end of the junction fails to match germline, which may point to a read error. V is TRBV19 and J is TRBJ2-3, with a possible D match to TRBD2 (6 bases). The germline V gene has CDR1 LNHDA and CDR2 SQIVND (reference sequence). This CDR3 is built from 12 residues. CDR3: CASSIAEDTQYF. The DNA for the CDR3 is TGTGCCAGTAGCATAGCGGAAGATACGCAGTATTTT.

The chain is built from TRBV7-9 and TRBJ2-7; D might be TRBD1 (6 bases). This CDR3 contains 11 residues. Germline CDR1 reads SEHNR; CDR2 reads FQNEAQ (reference sequence). Trimming took off 3 bases at V and 6 bases at J, with 6 bases between the two ends. The CDR3 DNA reads TGTGCCAGCAGCTTGGACAGCGAGCAGTACTTC. It is translated as CASSLDSEQYF.

This sequence joins TRBV1 and TRBJ2-2; TRBD2 is the table's D call and was not checked against the DNA. TRBV1 is termed a pseudogene. The CDR3 is 15 amino acids. The CDR3 DNA reads as TGCACCACCCAACTAGCGGGAGAAGTATCCGGGGAGCTGTTTTTT. It specifies CTTQLAGEVSGELFF.

This chain links TRBV27 with TRBJ2-2; 8 nucleotides agree with TRBD1. Germline V gives CDR1 MNHEY, CDR2 SMNVEV (reference sequence). Trimming removed 6 bases from V and 4 bases from J; junction bases left unmatched: 4. This CDR3 is built from 14 residues. In nucleotides, the CDR3 is TGTGCCAGCAGGGGCAGGGGGCGCACCGGGGAGCTGTTTTTT. It translates to CASRGRGRTGELFF.

V is TRBV28 and J is TRBJ1-5, with D unresolved. The CDR3 runs to 15 residues. The V and J ends lost 1 base and 4 bases respectively, with 11 bases between them. Germline-derived CDR1 and CDR2 are MDHEN and SYDVKM. CDR3: CASSLYGLNNQPQHF. In nucleotides, the CDR3 is TGTGCCAGCAGTTTATACGGGTTAAATAATCAGCCCCAGCATTTT.

The chain uses TRBV6-5 and TRBJ1-3; 7 nucleotides align to TRBD1. Germline V gene lookup returns CDR1 MNHEY and CDR2 SVGAGI. CDR3 length: 15 amino acids. Trimming removed 6 bases from V and 4 bases from J; junction bases left unmatched: 9. The CDR3 loop is CASRAGTEAGNTIYF. The CDR3 coding sequence is TGTGCCAGCAGGGCCGGGACAGAAGCGGGAAACACCATATATTTT.

V usage is TRBV2 and J usage is TRBJ1-5, with 7 bases that match TRBD1. This CDR3 is built from 15 residues. With 4 bases clipped from V and 8 bases from J, the junction kept 11 bases outside the gene matches. Germline V gene data show CDR1 as SNHLY and CDR2 as FYNNEI. As DNA, the CDR3 is TGTGCCAGCAGTGGATTAGGGACAGAGTCTGAGCCCCAGCATTTT. Its translation: CASSGLGTESEPQHF.

The rearrangement joins TRBV2 to TRBJ2-7, with no clear D. Germline V gene sequence: CDR1 SNHLY, CDR2 FYNNEI. V shed 7 bases and J shed 2 bases, with 9 bases lying between them. The CDR3 runs to 12 residues. CDR3 nucleotides: TGTGCCAGCAAGGCGGATCCCTACGAGCAGTACTTC. This gives the protein CASKADPYEQYF.

The chain joins TRBV12-5 to TRBJ2-7; 7 bases fit TRBD1. The CDR3 spans 12 residues. Losses at the gene ends were 5 bases for V and 3 bases for J; bases not matched to a gene: 1. Germline V gene data show CDR1 as LGHNT and CDR2 as FRNRAP. CDR3 nucleotide sequence: TGTGCTAGTGGTCGGGACAGCTACGAGCAGTACTTC. Translation: CASGRDSYEQYF. The entire variable domain, with the rest obtained from reference TRBV12-5 and TRBJ2-7, is as follows: DARVTQTPRHKVTEMGQEVTMRCQPILGHNTVFWYRQTMMQGLELLAYFRNRAPLDDSGMPKDRFSAEMPDATLATLKIQPSEPRDSAVYFCASGRDSYEQYFGPGTRLTVT.

This clone was counted between two and nine times. The rearrangement links TRBV7-3 to TRBJ2-7; D may be TRBD1 (6 bases). Trimming removed 5 bases from V and 8 bases from J, with 16 bases in between. The CDR3 has 13 residues. Germline assignment: CDR1 SGHTA and CDR2 FQGTGA. The CDR3 sequence: CASSPNPGAQQYF. The DNA for the CDR3 is TGTGCCAGCAGCCCGAATCCAGGGGCCCAGCAGTACTTC.

This chain links TRBV5-1 with TRBJ1-4; D unresolved. The CDR3 is 13 residues long. Germline V gene lookup returns CDR1 SGHRS and CDR2 YFSETQ. Trimming removed 4 bases at V and 4 bases at J, with 8 bases between. Written as DNA, the CDR3 is TGCGCCAGCAGCCTGGGAATTAATGAAAAACTGTTTTTT. Residues: CASSLGINEKLFF.

CDR3 sequence (DNA): TGTGCCAGCAGCCTTTCCGGGACTAGCGGGATTGTGACCCAGTACTTC. The encoded protein is CASSLSGTSGIVTQYF. The chain has TRBV14 and TRBJ2-5; 13 bases map to TRBD2. The germline V gene has CDR1 SGHDN and CDR2 FVKESK. V trimming: 4 bases; J trimming: 7 bases; junction bases outside the gene matches: 9. This CDR3 has 16 amino acids.

The rearrangement joins TRBV7-6 to TRBJ2-1, with D perhaps TRBD2 (6 bases). V lost 5 bases and J 4 bases, leaving 15 bases between the germline ends. CDR1 and CDR2 from the germline V gene are SGHVS and FNYEAQ. There are 15 residues in the CDR3. The CDR3 bases are TGTGCCAGCAGCCCAGCAGGAGGGCTTTACAATGAGCAGTTCTTC. Its protein is CASSPAGGLYNEQFF.

This clone was seen many times. The chain recombines TRBV4-1 with TRBJ1-4; 9 nucleotides agree with TRBD1. This CDR3 contains 16 residues. Trimming at V came to 1 base and at J to 8 bases, leaving 8 bases not matched to a gene. Germline V gene data show CDR1 as MGHRA and CDR2 as YSYEKL. CDR3 amino acids: CASSQGQGGIGEKLFF. CDR3 nucleotides: TGCGCCAGCAGCCAAGGACAGGGGGGAATTGGAGAAAAACTGTTTTTT.

The J gene is TRBJ2-1, the V gene TRBV7-3; TRBD1 is a possible D gene (5 bases). Germline loops: CDR1 SGHTA, CDR2 FQGTGA. CDR3 size: 15 residues. The V end was cut by 5 bases, the J end by 0 bases, with 11 bases between. The CDR3 protein is CASSTTGSSYNEQFF. Written as DNA, the CDR3 is TGTGCCAGCAGCACCACAGGCAGCTCCTACAATGAGCAGTTCTTC.

The rearrangement uses TRBV11-3 and TRBJ2-2; D is ambiguous. This CDR3 spans 14 amino acids. Trimming took off 1 base at V and 0 bases at J, with 3 bases between the two ends. Germline loops: CDR1 SGHNT, CDR2 YENEEA. CDR3 in amino acids: CASSLASNTGELFF. The DNA of the CDR3 is TGTGCCAGCAGCTTAGCATCGAACACCGGGGAGCTGTTTTTT.

This clone occurred many times. The chain links TRBV25-1 to TRBJ1-2, with D maybe TRBD1 (5 bases). The CDR3 consists of 12 residues. Germline-derived CDR1 and CDR2 are MGHDK and SYGVNS. Trimming took off 5 bases at V and 7 bases at J, with 11 bases between the two ends. DNA for the CDR3: TGTGCCAGCAGTAGCGGGACTCTTGGCTACACCTTC. Its translation is CASSSGTLGYTF.

This clone was found once. The V call is TRBV27, the J call TRBJ2-7; the match to TRBD2 covers 10 bases. The germline CDR1 and CDR2 sequences are MNHEY and SMNVEV (reference sequence). This CDR3 is built from 14 residues. V was pared by 6 bases and J by 5 bases, with 7 bases of the junction left unmatched. CDR3 residues: CASRSSGRPNEQYF. CDR3 DNA sequence: TGTGCCAGCAGGTCTAGCGGGAGACCCAACGAGCAGTACTTC.